These T cell receptor beta chains were read from a single sample in a study of shared clonotypes between healthy human individuals. Clones were sequenced by immunoSEQ multiplex PCR, and TCRdb holds only the in-frame ones, with some missing. The table lists some 1,900,000 clones, roughly 95% of them singletons. Sequenced sample: naive CD8+ T cells sorted from blood. These receptors all come from a man younger than 35 in good health. Each CDR3 is given with its conserved first and last residue. The D gene is left open where the match is weak. Clone sizes are given selectively: once, few, many, or a class where the clone is expanded.

>.|TRBV5-6|.|TRBJ1-4
CASSLDEGWNEKLFF
TGTGCCAGCAGCTTGGATGAGGGGTGGAATGAAAAACTGTTTTTT
>.|TRBV4-1|.|TRBJ1-6
CASSQQPVPGGSPLHF
TGCGCCAGCAGCCAACAACCGGTCCCGGGCGGTTCACCCCTCCACTTT
>TRBD1|TRBV6-5|.|TRBJ2-7
CASSYSRGLVAYEQYF
TGTGCCAGCAGTTACTCTAGGGGGCTTGTGGCCTACGAGCAGTACTTC
>.|TRBV12-5|.|TRBJ2-2
CASGFALRENTGELFF
TGTGCTAGTGGTTTCGCCCTCAGGGAGAACACCGGGGAGCTGTTTTTT
>.|TRBV7-9|.|TRBJ2-3
CASSLSVGGSTDTQYF
TGTGCCAGCAGCTTAAGTGTAGGAGGTAGCACAGATACGCAGTATTTT
>.|TRBV5-5|.|TRBJ2-7
CASSRDGEYEQYF
TGTGCCAGCAGCCGGGACGGTGAATACGAGCAGTACTTC
>.|TRBV11-2|.|TRBJ2-5
CASSAPGDQETQYF
TGTGCCAGCAGCGCCCCAGGGGACCAAGAGACCCAGTACTTC
>.|TRBV27|.|TRBJ2-7
CASSLSAGDKLYEQYF
TGTGCCAGCAGTTTATCAGCAGGGGATAAGCTCTACGAGCAGTACTTC
>.|TRBV2|.|TRBJ2-7
CATDPGTQTYEQYF
TGTGCCACCGACCCCGGGACACAAACCTACGAGCAGTACTTC
>TRBD2|TRBV7-9|.|TRBJ2-1
CASSSPAGVYNEQFF
TGTGCCAGCAGCTCGCCAGCGGGAGTTTACAATGAGCAGTTCTTC
>.|TRBV7-9|few|TRBJ1-1
CASSLAHDTEAFF
TGTGCCAGCAGCTTAGCCCACGACACTGAAGCTTTCTTT
>.|TRBV10-2|.|TRBJ2-7
CASRGDSYEQYF
TGCGCCAGCAGAGGGGACTCCTACGAGCAGTACTTC
>TRBD2|TRBV27|.|TRBJ2-7
CASSQTSGSYEQYF
TGTGCCAGCAGTCAGACTAGCGGATCCTACGAGCAGTACTTC
>TRBD2|TRBV10-3|.|TRBJ2-3
CAISDLAGGQSTDTQYF
TGTGCCATCAGTGACCTAGCGGGGGGCCAGAGCACAGATACGCAGTATTTT
>TRBD1|TRBV30|.|TRBJ1-6
CAWSRGQGSGSPLHF
TGTGCCTGGAGTCGAGGACAGGGGTCGGGCTCACCCCTCCACTTT
>.|TRBV5-6|.|TRBJ2-5
CASSSSPLTVDQETQYF
TGTGCCAGCAGCTCAAGCCCTCTGACTGTAGACCAAGAGACCCAGTACTTC
>TRBD2|TRBV25-1|.|TRBJ2-4
CASSEDPWEGRAKNIQYF
TGTGCCAGCAGTGAAGACCCTTGGGAGGGACGGGCCAAAAACATTCAGTACTTC
>TRBD1|TRBV2|.|TRBJ2-7
CASSDRQGTYEQYF
TGTGCCAGCAGTGACCGACAGGGGACCTACGAGCAGTACTTC
>.|TRBV7-9|.|TRBJ2-2
CASSPGWMETGELFF
TGTGCCAGCAGCCCGGGGTGGATGGAAACCGGGGAGCTGTTTTTT
>.|TRBV4-2|.|TRBJ1-4
CASSQDLTVNWGNEKLFF
TGTGCCAGCAGCCAAGACTTGACGGTTAATTGGGGTAATGAAAAACTGTTTTTT
>.|TRBV29-1|.|TRBJ1-5
CSVDRDSNQPQHF
TGCAGCGTTGACAGGGATAGCAATCAGCCCCAGCATTTT
>TRBD1|TRBV15|.|TRBJ2-5
CATSRDRQGWAETQYF
TGTGCCACCAGCAGAGATCGACAGGGTTGGGCGGAGACCCAGTACTTC
>.|TRBV27|.|TRBJ1-2
CASSLSWDGSYGYTF
TGTGCCAGCAGTTTATCTTGGGACGGGAGCTATGGCTACACCTTC
>.|TRBV5-1|.|TRBJ2-7
CASSLKFSYEQYF
TGCGCCAGCAGCTTGAAGTTTTCCTACGAGCAGTACTTC
>TRBD1|TRBV5-1|once|TRBJ1-1
CASSLAGGNTEAFF
TGCGCCAGCAGCTTGGCAGGGGGAAACACTGAAGCTTTCTTT
>.|TRBV6-5|.|TRBJ2-7
CASSFKQTYEQYF
TGTGCCAGCAGTTTTAAGCAGACCTACGAGCAGTACTTC
>TRBD1|TRBV18|.|TRBJ1-1
CASSGGQGGTEAFF
TGTGCCAGCTCGGGGGGACAGGGAGGCACTGAAGCTTTCTTT
>TRBD1|TRBV6-7|once|TRBJ1-5
CASSYFCTRGHKIRSNQPQHF
TGTGCCAGCAGTTACTTTTGTACCAGGGGGCACAAGATTAGGAGCAATCAGCCCCAGCATTTT
>.|TRBV9|.|TRBJ2-2
CASSVAAGLNAGELFF
TGTGCCAGCAGCGTAGCGGCAGGGTTAAATGCCGGGGAGCTGTTTTTT
>.|TRBV6-6|.|TRBJ1-3
CASSYSRYTIYF
TGTGCCAGCAGTTACTCGAGATACACCATATATTTT
>TRBD2|TRBV19|few|TRBJ2-2
CASSIEAGVDTGELFF
TGTGCCAGTAGTATAGAGGCGGGGGTGGACACCGGGGAGCTGTTTTTT
>.|TRBV9|.|TRBJ1-4
CASSEWPAANEKLFF
TGTGCCAGCAGCGAATGGCCGGCGGCTAATGAAAAACTGTTTTTT
>.|TRBV10-2|.|TRBJ2-5
CASSSLEETQYF
TGCGCCAGCAGTTCTCTGGAAGAGACCCAGTACTTC
>.|TRBV27|.|TRBJ2-1
CASSPSYNEQFF
TGTGCCAGCAGTCCCTCCTACAATGAGCAGTTCTTC
>.|TRBV4-1|.|TRBJ2-7
CASSQVSAEQYF
TGCGCCAGCAGCCAAGTGTCGGCCGAGCAGTACTTC
>TRBD1|TRBV30|.|TRBJ1-2
CACTGGPPNYGYTF
TGTGCCTGTACAGGGGGCCCCCCTAACTATGGCTACACCTTC
>.|TRBV5-6|.|TRBJ2-2
CASSDTGELFF
TGTGCCAGCAGCGACACCGGGGAGCTGTTTTTT
>.|TRBV6-6|.|TRBJ2-3
CASSYGGSEGTDTQYF
TGTGCCAGCAGTTACGGCGGTAGCGAAGGCACAGATACGCAGTATTTT
>.|TRBV10-2|once|TRBJ2-1
CASSEGTSSYNEQFF
TGCGCCAGCAGTGAAGGGACGAGCTCCTACAATGAGCAGTTCTTC
>.|TRBV4-1|.|TRBJ1-1
CASSQELLSNTEAFF
TGCGCCAGCAGCCAAGAATTGCTCAGCAACACTGAAGCTTTCTTT
>.|TRBV14|.|TRBJ2-7
CASSQDYGGTYEQYF
TGTGCCAGCAGCCAAGATTATGGCGGTACCTACGAGCAGTACTTC
>TRBD1|TRBV5-6|.|TRBJ2-7
CASSLLTGGVSYEQYF
TGTGCCAGCAGTTTACTGACAGGGGGCGTATCCTACGAGCAGTACTTC
>.|TRBV11-2|once|TRBJ2-3
CASSLFSDSSTDTQYF
TGTGCCAGCAGCTTATTTTCGGACAGCAGCACAGATACGCAGTATTTT
>.|TRBV30|.|TRBJ1-2
CAWSGGELYGYTF
TGTGCCTGGAGTGGTGGCGAACTCTATGGCTACACCTTC
>.|TRBV5-6|.|TRBJ1-2
CASSLAPGARARDGYTF
TGTGCCAGCAGCTTGGCCCCTGGGGCCCGGGCGAGGGATGGCTACACCTTC
>.|TRBV6-1|.|TRBJ2-7
CASSDRSWHEQYF
TGTGCCAGCAGTGACAGGAGCTGGCACGAGCAGTACTTC
>TRBD1|TRBV5-6|.|TRBJ1-2
CASSWTGGMGTDGYTF
TGTGCCAGCAGCTGGACAGGGGGAATGGGAACGGATGGCTACACCTTC
>.|TRBV11-2|.|TRBJ1-1
CASSWGGMNTEAFF
TGTGCCAGCAGCTGGGGGGGAATGAACACTGAAGCTTTCTTT
>.|TRBV2|.|TRBJ2-5
CASWGAGQETQYF
TGTGCCAGCTGGGGGGCCGGGCAAGAGACCCAGTACTTC